The clone carrying this T cell receptor (beta chain) appeared a few times. Its antigen remains unknown. The sample comes from a study of T-cell reconstitution after alpha-beta-depleted transplantation in children. This sample's TCRbeta library carried unique molecular identifier barcodes. One entry per CDR3 protein, called by TCRdb with MiXCR from the PCR reads. The sample has approximately 800,000 distinct CDR3 sequences; roughly 15% are singletons. Study-wide results and limits: Once a year had passed after transplant, T-cell counts and diversity came mostly from newly produced T cells. Surviving recipient T cells and thymic progenitors produced the high day-60 TCRbeta diversity seen in some patients.

The starting material was PBMCs, mostly from graft donor cells, obtained 360 days after TCRalphabeta/CD19-depleted stem cell transplant. This receptor was taken from a male patient younger than 18 who had a stem cell transplant for acute lymphoblastic leukemia, so the T cells may come from the graft donor.

In DNA, the CDR3 is TGTGCCACCAGCAGAGGCGGGACCGCTTGGGGCAATCAGCCCCAGCATTTT. It is translated as CATSRGGTAWGNQPQHF. J is TRBJ1-5 and V is TRBV15; maybe TRBD1 (5 bases). CDR3 length equals 17 residues. V was pared by 1 base and J by 2 bases, with 15 bases between. Germline V gene sequence: CDR1 LNHNV, CDR2 YYDKDF (reference sequence). Full variable domain (remainder filled in from reference TRBV15 and TRBJ1-5): DAMVIQNPRYQVTQFGKPVTLSCSQTLNHNVMYWYQQKSSQAPKLLFHYYDKDFNNEADTPDNFQSRRPNTSFCFLDIRSPGLGDTAMYLCATSRGGTAWGNQPQHFGDGTRLSIL.